The 5 T cell receptor beta chains below all came from one sample that was sequenced in a study of CD4 T cells in relation to SARS-CoV-2 and coronaviruses. Their antigen targets remain unknown. Unexposed donor CD4+ T cells date from about 2011-2018, before the COVID-19 pandemic. Isolation of CD4+ T cells took place after approximately 10 days in culture. Sequencing used immunoSEQ multiplex PCR; TCRdb keeps in-frame clones, though not all of them. The sample holds 24,000 or so clones, more than 60% seen once. The specimen sequenced was CD4+ T cells from PBMCs, cultured in vitro. The origin of the receptors is a human donor in good health.

V usage is TRBV18 and J usage is TRBJ2-2; D remains ambiguous. CDR3 length equals 16 residues. Trimming removed 6 bases at V and 0 bases at J, with 14 bases between. Germline-derived CDR1 and CDR2 are KGHSH and LQKENI. The CDR3 region is CASSGSRNANTGELFF. The CDR3 nucleotides read TGTGCCAGCTCGGGTTCCCGAAACGCGAACACCGGGGAGCTGTTTTTT. Full variable domain (missing parts from reference TRBV18 and TRBJ2-2): NAGVMQNPRHLVRRRGQEARLRCSPMKGHSHVYWYRQLPEEGLKFMVYLQKENIIDESGMPKERFSAEFPKEGPSILRIQQVVRGDSAAYFCASSGSRNANTGELFFGEGSRLTVL.

The chain couples TRBV2 to TRBJ2-4, with 7 bases identical to TRBD1. Germline trimming cut 7 bases from V and 1 base from J; bases unmatched to any gene: 13. The CDR3 runs to 17 residues. CDR1 is SNHLY, CDR2 FYNNEI, per germline. CDR3 DNA sequence: TGTGCCAGCACCGAAAGGGAGACAGGGTGGGCCAAAAACATTCAGTACTTC. Translated, it gives CASTERETGWAKNIQYF.

The gene calls are TRBV6-6 and TRBJ2-5; the D gene is possibly TRBD2 (5 bases). The CDR3 consists of 13 residues. CDR1 is MNHNY, CDR2 SVGAGI, per germline (reference sequence). Trimming left V 4 bases short and J 5 bases short, with 11 bases between. The CDR3 region is CASSSDFWETQYF. The DNA of the CDR3 is TGTGCCAGCAGTTCGGACTTTTGGGAGACCCAGTACTTC.

The chain combines TRBV28 with TRBJ1-1; maybe TRBD1 (5 bases). The CDR3 runs 14 residues. Germline CDR1 and CDR2: MDHEN and SYDVKM. The germline V and J ends were trimmed by 1 base and 5 bases, with 11 bases remaining between them. This chain's CDR3 is CASSLSTENTEAFF. Here the CDR3 DNA reads TGTGCCAGCAGTTTATCGACAGAAAATACTGAAGCTTTCTTT.

The chain joins TRBV4-2 to TRBJ1-6; no clear D gene. Per the germline V gene, CDR1 is LGHNA and CDR2 is YNFKEQ. V was pared by 1 base and J by 5 bases, with 9 bases between. The CDR3 totals 15 residues. DNA for the CDR3: TGTGCCAGCAGCCAAGGGGGTAGCCATAATTCACCCCTCCACTTT. Amino acid sequence: CASSQGGSHNSPLHF.